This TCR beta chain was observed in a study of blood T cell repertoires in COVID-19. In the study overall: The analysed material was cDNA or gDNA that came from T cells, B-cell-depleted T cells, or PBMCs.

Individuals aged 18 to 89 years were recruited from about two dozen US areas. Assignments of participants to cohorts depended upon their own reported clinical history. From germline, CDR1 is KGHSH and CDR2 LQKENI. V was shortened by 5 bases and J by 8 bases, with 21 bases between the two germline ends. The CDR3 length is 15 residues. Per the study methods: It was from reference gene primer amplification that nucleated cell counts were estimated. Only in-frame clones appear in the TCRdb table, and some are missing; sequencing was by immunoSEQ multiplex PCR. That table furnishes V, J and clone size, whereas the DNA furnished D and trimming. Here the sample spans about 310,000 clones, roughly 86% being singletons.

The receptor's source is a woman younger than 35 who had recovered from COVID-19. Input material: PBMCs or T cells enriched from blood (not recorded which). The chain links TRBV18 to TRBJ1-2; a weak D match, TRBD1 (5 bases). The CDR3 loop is CASSKTDNRLGGYTF. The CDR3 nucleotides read TGTGCCAGCTCAAAAACGGACAACCGCCTAGGGGGCTACACCTTC.